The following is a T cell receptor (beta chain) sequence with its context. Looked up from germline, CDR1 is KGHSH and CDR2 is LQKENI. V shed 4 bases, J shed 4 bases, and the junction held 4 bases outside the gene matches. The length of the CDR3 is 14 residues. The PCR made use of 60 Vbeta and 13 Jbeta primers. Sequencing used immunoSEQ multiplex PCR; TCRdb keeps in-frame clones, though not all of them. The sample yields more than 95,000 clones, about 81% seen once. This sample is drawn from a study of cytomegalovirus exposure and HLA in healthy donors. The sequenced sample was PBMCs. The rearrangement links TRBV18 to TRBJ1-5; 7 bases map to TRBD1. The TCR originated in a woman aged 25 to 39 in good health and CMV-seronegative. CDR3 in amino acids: CASSRDSSNQPQHF. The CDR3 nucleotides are TGTGCCAGCTCACGGGACAGTTCTAATCAGCCCCAGCATTTT.